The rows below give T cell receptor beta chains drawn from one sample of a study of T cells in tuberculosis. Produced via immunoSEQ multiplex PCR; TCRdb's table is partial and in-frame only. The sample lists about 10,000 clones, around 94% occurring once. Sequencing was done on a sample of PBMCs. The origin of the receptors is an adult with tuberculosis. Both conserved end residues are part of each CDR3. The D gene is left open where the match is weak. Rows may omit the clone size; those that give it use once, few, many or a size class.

CDR3: CASTDRWFSYGYTF
DNA: TGTGCCAGCACTGACAGGTGGTTTAGCTATGGCTACACCTTC
V: TRBV2
D: .
size: .
J: TRBJ1-2

CDR3: CASSSDRVYNQPQHF
DNA: TGTGCCAGCAGCTCTGACAGGGTTTACAATCAGCCCCAGCATTTT
V: TRBV5-5
D: TRBD1
size: .
J: TRBJ1-5

CDR3: CASSLMRGTDTQYF
DNA: TGTGCCAGCAGCTTAATGAGGGGCACAGATACGCAGTATTTT
V: TRBV13
D: .
size: .
J: TRBJ2-3

CDR3: CASSLQGAVLDEQYF
DNA: TGCGCCAGCAGCTTACAGGGGGCGGTTTTGGACGAGCAGTACTTC
V: TRBV5-1
D: TRBD1
size: .
J: TRBJ2-7

CDR3: CASQGDIGNSPLHF
DNA: TGTGCCAGCCAGGGGGACATTGGGAATTCACCCCTCCACTTT
V: TRBV5-1
D: TRBD1
size: .
J: TRBJ1-6

CDR3: CASSRGGEQYF
DNA: TGTGCCAGCAGCCGGGGAGGGGAGCAGTACTTC
V: TRBV11-1
D: TRBD2
size: .
J: TRBJ2-7

CDR3: CASSRTGGGSNQPQHF
DNA: TGTGCCAGCAGCCGGACAGGGGGCGGGAGCAATCAGCCCCAGCATTTT
V: TRBV7-9
D: TRBD1
size: .
J: TRBJ1-5

CDR3: CASGVPGQGRDEQFF
DNA: TGTGCTAGTGGGGTACCGGGACAGGGGAGGGATGAGCAGTTCTTC
V: TRBV12-5
D: TRBD1
size: .
J: TRBJ2-1

CDR3: CASSDVGRGLYEQYF
DNA: TGTGCCAGCAGTGACGTGGGTAGGGGGCTCTACGAGCAGTACTTC
V: TRBV2
D: TRBD1
size: .
J: TRBJ2-7

CDR3: CASSEQGANYGYTF
DNA: TGTGCCAGCAGTGAACAGGGTGCAAACTATGGCTACACCTTC
V: TRBV2
D: .
size: once
J: TRBJ1-2

CDR3: CASSIVRADTQYF
DNA: TGTGCCAGTAGTATAGTCAGGGCAGATACGCAGTATTTT
V: TRBV19
D: .
size: .
J: TRBJ2-3

CDR3: CASSLAPGDEQFF
DNA: TGTGCCAGCAGCTTAGCCCCCGGGGATGAGCAGTTCTTC
V: TRBV7-7
D: .
size: .
J: TRBJ2-1

CDR3: CASSPTTSGSGETQYF
DNA: TGTGCCAGCTCACCAACAACTAGCGGGAGTGGAGAGACCCAGTACTTC
V: TRBV18
D: TRBD2
size: .
J: TRBJ2-5

CDR3: CASSIPRNTEAFF
DNA: TGTGCCAGTAGTATTCCCAGGAACACTGAAGCTTTCTTT
V: TRBV19
D: .
size: .
J: TRBJ1-1

CDR3: CASSEEEDIQYF
DNA: TGTGCCAGCAGTGAGGAGGAAGACATTCAGTACTTC
V: TRBV2
D: .
size: .
J: TRBJ2-4

CDR3: CASSFWTGLNTEAFF
DNA: TGTGCCAGCAGCTTTTGGACAGGGTTGAACACTGAAGCTTTCTTT
V: TRBV7-9
D: TRBD1
size: .
J: TRBJ1-1

CDR3: CASSLTGSGANTGELFF
DNA: TGTGCCAGCAGCTTAACGGGGAGCGGGGCGAACACCGGGGAGCTGTTTTTT
V: TRBV7-3
D: TRBD2
size: .
J: TRBJ2-2

CDR3: CASSSSIADTQYF
DNA: TGTGCCAGCAGCTCTTCTATAGCTGATACGCAGTATTTT
V: TRBV11-1
D: .
size: .
J: TRBJ2-3

CDR3: CASSPNRGPETQYF
DNA: TGTGCCAGCTCCCCCAACAGGGGCCCAGAGACCCAGTACTTC
V: TRBV18
D: TRBD1
size: .
J: TRBJ2-5

CDR3: CASSFSGSNEQYF
DNA: TGTGCCAGCAGTTTTTCCGGGAGTAACGAGCAGTACTTC
V: TRBV28
D: .
size: .
J: TRBJ2-7

CDR3: CASEVPASGNNEQFF
DNA: TGTGCCAGCGAAGTCCCGGCTAGCGGTAACAATGAGCAGTTCTTC
V: TRBV21-1
D: .
size: .
J: TRBJ2-1

CDR3: CASSASLTSGTHNEQFF
DNA: TGTGCCAGCAGCGCCTCGTTGACTAGCGGGACTCACAATGAGCAGTTCTTC
V: TRBV7-9
D: TRBD2
size: .
J: TRBJ2-1

CDR3: CASSPTRGGNGYTF
DNA: TGCGCCAGCAGCCCCACCCGGGGGGGGAATGGCTACACCTTC
V: TRBV5-1
D: .
size: .
J: TRBJ1-2

CDR3: CASSLATVNTIYF
DNA: TGTGCCAGCAGCTTAGCGACAGTGAACACCATATATTTT
V: TRBV11-2
D: .
size: once
J: TRBJ1-3

CDR3: CASTGVLVAGGSDTQYF
DNA: TGTGCCAGCACCGGGGTCTTGGTAGCGGGAGGGTCAGATACGCAGTATTTT
V: TRBV5-6
D: TRBD2
size: .
J: TRBJ2-3

CDR3: CASSGQVAYEQYF
DNA: TGTGCCAGCAGCGGACAGGTCGCCTACGAGCAGTACTTC
V: TRBV9
D: .
size: .
J: TRBJ2-7

CDR3: CASSQWTGLYNEQFF
DNA: TGTGCCAGCAGCCAATGGACAGGGTTATACAATGAGCAGTTCTTC
V: TRBV7-2
D: TRBD1
size: once
J: TRBJ2-1

CDR3: CAIKETGVGTGELFF
DNA: TGTGCCATCAAGGAGACAGGGGTAGGCACCGGGGAGCTGTTTTTT
V: TRBV10-3
D: TRBD1
size: .
J: TRBJ2-2

CDR3: CASSLGRGADTQYF
DNA: TGCGCCAGCAGCCTCGGACGCGGGGCAGATACGCAGTATTTT
V: TRBV4-1
D: .
size: .
J: TRBJ2-3

CDR3: CASSFGPKEDRTQYF
DNA: TGTGCCAGCAGTTTCGGACCCAAGGAGGACAGGACCCAGTACTTC
V: TRBV27
D: .
size: .
J: TRBJ2-5

CDR3: CASSHQGGAEAFF
DNA: TGTGCCAGTAGCCATCAGGGGGGAGCTGAAGCTTTCTTT
V: TRBV19
D: TRBD1
size: .
J: TRBJ1-1

CDR3: CASSDSADSYEQYF
DNA: TGTGCCAGCAGTGACTCCGCAGATTCCTACGAGCAGTACTTC
V: TRBV6-4
D: .
size: .
J: TRBJ2-7

CDR3: CASSWRPSGYNEQFF
DNA: TGTGCCAGTAGCTGGCGGCCTAGCGGCTACAATGAGCAGTTCTTC
V: TRBV19
D: TRBD2
size: .
J: TRBJ2-1

CDR3: CASSEKTGTTDTQYF
DNA: TGTGCCAGTAGTGAGAAGACAGGGACCACAGATACGCAGTATTTT
V: TRBV19
D: TRBD1
size: .
J: TRBJ2-3

CDR3: CASSEGQGGRNQPQHF
DNA: TGTGCCAGCAGTGAAGGACAGGGGGGTCGCAATCAGCCCCAGCATTTT
V: TRBV2
D: TRBD1
size: once
J: TRBJ1-5

CDR3: CATGEAQGVYEQYF
DNA: TGCGCCACCGGGGAGGCCCAGGGGGTGTACGAGCAGTACTTC
V: TRBV10-2
D: .
size: .
J: TRBJ2-7

CDR3: CASSYSGADTQYF
DNA: TGTGCCAGCAGTTACTCAGGGGCGGATACGCAGTATTTT
V: TRBV6-6
D: .
size: once
J: TRBJ2-3

CDR3: CASSALSGTSGREQYF
DNA: TGCGCCAGCAGCGCACTATCCGGGACTAGCGGGCGCGAGCAGTACTTC
V: TRBV5-1
D: TRBD2
size: .
J: TRBJ2-7

CDR3: CASSFRLAGGPGTDTQYF
DNA: TGTGCCAGCAGCTTCCGACTAGCGGGGGGGCCGGGCACAGATACGCAGTATTTT
V: TRBV13
D: TRBD2
size: .
J: TRBJ2-3

CDR3: CASSTGTSGITHNEQFF
DNA: TGTGCCAGCTCAACGGGGACTAGCGGGATAACCCACAATGAGCAGTTCTTC
V: TRBV18
D: TRBD2
size: .
J: TRBJ2-1

CDR3: CASSWTGNTGELFF
DNA: TGTGCCAGCAGTTGGACAGGGAACACCGGGGAGCTGTTTTTT
V: TRBV6-6
D: TRBD1
size: .
J: TRBJ2-2

CDR3: CASSWTGIYGYTF
DNA: TGTGCCAGCTCTTGGACAGGCATATATGGCTACACCTTC
V: TRBV2
D: TRBD1
size: few
J: TRBJ1-2

CDR3: CASSLGQGAWEQYF
DNA: TGTGCCAGCAGCTTGGGACAGGGGGCGTGGGAGCAGTACTTC
V: TRBV5-6
D: TRBD1
size: .
J: TRBJ2-7

CDR3: CASSDSPTHTGELFF
DNA: TGCGCCAGCAGTGACTCGCCCACTCACACCGGGGAGCTGTTTTTT
V: TRBV10-2
D: .
size: .
J: TRBJ2-2

CDR3: CASSPAPYEQYF
DNA: TGTGCCAGCTCACCGGCCCCCTACGAGCAGTACTTC
V: TRBV18
D: .
size: .
J: TRBJ2-7

CDR3: CASSPAGSLNEKLFF
DNA: TGTGCCAGCAGCCCCGCCGGGAGCCTAAATGAAAAACTGTTTTTT
V: TRBV5-6
D: .
size: .
J: TRBJ1-4

CDR3: CASSLLKRISYNEQFF
DNA: TGTGCCAGCAGCTTACTCAAGCGTATTTCCTACAATGAGCAGTTCTTC
V: TRBV7-2
D: .
size: .
J: TRBJ2-1

CDR3: CASALQGAGETQYF
DNA: TGTGCCAGCGCATTACAGGGGGCTGGCGAGACCCAGTACTTC
V: TRBV6-1
D: TRBD1
size: .
J: TRBJ2-5

CDR3: CAIMVGGGNNEQFF
DNA: TGTGCCATCATGGTTGGGGGAGGGAACAATGAGCAGTTCTTC
V: TRBV10-3
D: TRBD2
size: .
J: TRBJ2-1

CDR3: CASSLEAREAFF
DNA: TGTGCCAGCAGCCTAGAAGCCCGTGAAGCTTTCTTT
V: TRBV7-9
D: .
size: .
J: TRBJ1-1

CDR3: CASSYSTRPNQPQHF
DNA: TGTGCCAGCAGTTACTCGACAAGGCCCAATCAGCCCCAGCATTTT
V: TRBV6-6
D: .
size: .
J: TRBJ1-5

CDR3: CASSLGGRGPYYGYTF
DNA: TGTGCCAGCAGCTTGGGCGGGCGGGGGCCTTATTATGGCTACACCTTC
V: TRBV5-4
D: .
size: .
J: TRBJ1-2

CDR3: CASSFSQSYEQYF
DNA: TGTGCCAGCAGTTTCTCGCAGTCCTACGAGCAGTACTTC
V: TRBV27
D: .
size: once
J: TRBJ2-7

CDR3: CASSEPGFNNEQFF
DNA: TGTGCCAGCAGTGAACCGGGTTTTAACAATGAGCAGTTCTTC
V: TRBV6-1
D: .
size: .
J: TRBJ2-1

CDR3: CASGGGANTYEQYF
DNA: TGTGCCAGCGGAGGGGGGGCTAATACCTACGAGCAGTACTTC
V: TRBV6-1
D: .
size: .
J: TRBJ2-7

CDR3: CASSRGLNEQFF
DNA: TGTGCCAGCAGCCGTGGGCTCAATGAGCAGTTCTTC
V: TRBV9
D: .
size: once
J: TRBJ2-1

CDR3: CASTDRTYEQYF
DNA: TGTGCCAGTACGGACAGAACCTACGAGCAGTACTTC
V: TRBV6-5
D: .
size: few
J: TRBJ2-7

CDR3: CASSQAPGGAGNQPQHF
DNA: TGCGCCAGCAGCCAAGCCCCAGGGGGCGCGGGCAATCAGCCCCAGCATTTT
V: TRBV4-1
D: TRBD1
size: .
J: TRBJ1-5

CDR3: CASRELYSTGGKLFF
DNA: TGTGCCAGCAGGGAATTATACTCTACAGGGGGAAAACTGTTTTTT
V: TRBV2
D: TRBD1
size: .
J: TRBJ1-4

CDR3: CASSYQGPGHYEQYF
DNA: TGTGCCAGCAGTTACCAGGGGCCCGGTCACTACGAGCAGTACTTC
V: TRBV6-5
D: .
size: once
J: TRBJ2-7